This T cell receptor beta chain was profiled in a study of blood T cells in healthy people across ages. A sample-barcoded 5' primer and a J-beta primer mix were used in a second PCR of roughly 7 to 11 cycles. Each CDR3 protein is one row after TCRdb ran MiXCR on the 5' RACE reads. The sample lists around 2 million distinct CDR3 sequences, about two fifths occurring once. Each sample yielded at least 6 micrograms of PBMC total RNA. Notes on the study in general: Estimated diversity, derived from one million T cells, was regarded as an underestimate.

The CDR3 is 14 residues long. Germline CDR1 and CDR2: SNHLY and FYNNEI. V was shortened by 1 base and J by 1 base, with 7 bases between the two germline ends. Of note for this clonotype: The antigen remains unidentified.

This chain links TRBV2 with TRBJ1-2, with no clear D. Sequenced input: blood. This clonotype was sampled from a human donor in good health. The CDR3 here is CASSEVQVNYGYTF. The CDR3, as DNA: TGTGCCAGCAGTGAAGTGCAGGTTAACTATGGCTACACCTTC.